Following are 32 T cell receptor beta chains from one sample sequenced in a study of OX40 agonist ivuxolimab in advanced cancers. Libraries were prepared by immunoSEQ multiplex PCR; TCRdb keeps only in-frame clonotypes and omits some of them. Of fewer than 85,000 clones listed, 84% were seen once; the top ten hold around 4.5%. The source material was CD4+ or CD8+ T cells sorted from blood, sampled in a trial of the OX40 agonist ivuxolimab. All receptors derive from an adult with an advanced solid tumor such as melanoma, head and neck, liver or kidney cancer.

This rearrangement joins TRBV5-1 to TRBJ1-2; TRBD1 matches at 10 bases. Looked up from germline, CDR1 is SGHRS and CDR2 is YFSETQ. This CDR3 region has 14 residues. Trimming cost V 4 bases and J 7 bases; bases outside gene matches: 7. The CDR3 DNA reads as TGCGCCAGCAGCCCGACAGGGGGCAGCGGTGGCTACACCTTC. Amino acid sequence: CASSPTGGSGGYTF.

The chain has TRBV6-1 and TRBJ2-5, with 11 bases aligning to TRBD2. The assigned J gene may be wrong: the sequence end matches TRBJ2-7 better. Looked up from germline, CDR1 is MNHNS and CDR2 is SASEGT. This CDR3 has 16 residues. The CDR3, as DNA: TGTGCCAGCAGTGGTTCTAGCGGGGGGATTCGGCACGAGCAGTACTTC. Protein sequence: CASSGSSGGIRHEQYF.

The rearrangement links TRBV15 to TRBJ2-7; possible D gene TRBD1, 7 bases. The germline V gene encodes CDR1 LNHNV and CDR2 YYDKDF (reference sequence). Trimming pared 0 bases from V and 1 base from J, leaving 13 bases between. This CDR3 is built from 16 residues. In DNA, the CDR3 is TGTGCCACCAGCAGAGATATGCGGGGACAGTCCTACGAGCAGTACTTC. It translates to CATSRDMRGQSYEQYF. Supplemented by reference TRBV15 and TRBJ2-7, the full variable domain reads DAMVIQNPRYQVTQFGKPVTLSCSQTLNHNVMYWYQQKSSQAPKLLFHYYDKDFNNEADTPDNFQSRRPNTSFCFLDIRSPGLGDTAMYLCATSRDMRGQSYEQYFGPGTRLTVT.

The chain employs TRBV20-1 and TRBJ2-5; D gene unclear. Germline lookup yields CDR1 DFQATT and CDR2 SNEGSKA (reference sequence). Deletions cut 6 bases from V and 3 bases from J, with 5 bases between. This CDR3 has 10 amino acids. The CDR3 region has the DNA TGCAGTGCAGAGAAAGAGACCCAGTACTTC. Amino acid sequence: CSAEKETQYF.

This chain joins TRBV2 and TRBJ1-2, with TRBD1 matching over 7 bases. With 6 bases clipped from V and 1 base from J, the junction kept 5 bases outside the gene matches. The CDR3 contains 14 residues. Per germline, CDR1 SNHLY and CDR2 FYNNEI. CDR3 protein: CASRRTGLNYGYTF. The CDR3 DNA sequence: TGTGCCAGCAGGCGGACAGGCCTTAACTATGGCTACACCTTC.

The CDR3, as DNA: TGTGCCAGCAGTGAAGGCAGGGGGAATTCACCCCTCCACTTT. It codes for CASSEGRGNSPLHF. The chain couples TRBV2 to TRBJ1-6; 7 bases are shared with TRBD1. Germline-derived CDR1 and CDR2 are SNHLY and FYNNEI. Trimming took 1 base from V and 7 from J; bases not matched to a gene: 1. This CDR3 has 14 amino acids.

This clone was detected only once. The chain combines TRBV27 with TRBJ2-1, with 8 bases that match TRBD2. The CDR3 spans 19 residues. The J segment lost 4 bases and the V segment lost 3 bases, leaving 17 bases of the junction unmatched. Germline V gene sequence: CDR1 MNHEY, CDR2 SMNVEV (reference sequence). This CDR3 reads CASSFSAGGLSKGYNEQFF. CDR3 DNA: TGTGCCAGCAGTTTCTCTGCGGGGGGCCTTTCGAAGGGTTACAATGAGCAGTTCTTC.

This chain joins TRBV19 and TRBJ1-6; 7 bases align to TRBD1. Germline V gives CDR1 LNHDA, CDR2 SQIVND (reference sequence). Trimming removed 6 bases from V and 7 bases from J; junction bases left unmatched: 6. CDR3 length: 14 amino acids. The CDR3 protein is CASRSGTVNSPLHF. CDR3 bases: TGTGCCAGTAGATCCGGGACAGTCAATTCACCCCTCCACTTT. Drawing the rest from reference TRBV19 and TRBJ1-6, the complete variable domain is DGGITQSPKYLFRKEGQNVTLSCEQNLNHDAMYWYRQDPGQGLRLIYYSQIVNDFQKGDIAEGYSVSREKKESFPLTVTSAQKNPTAFYLCASRSGTVNSPLHFGNGTRLTVT.

The rearrangement uses TRBV7-9 and TRBJ2-7; 7 nucleotides line up with TRBD2. Unmatched junction bases numbered 8, after V lost 5 bases and J lost 7 bases. The CDR3 has 13 residues. From germline, CDR1 is SEHNR and CDR2 FQNEAQ (reference sequence). The CDR3 DNA sequence: TGTGCCAGCAGCCGACTTCTAGCGGATGAGCAGTACTTC. Amino acid sequence: CASSRLLADEQYF. Drawing the rest from reference TRBV7-9 and TRBJ2-7, the complete variable domain is DTGVSQNPRHKITKRGQNVTFRCDPISEHNRLYWYRQTLGQGPEFLTYFQNEAQLEKSRLLSDRFSAERPKGSFSTLEIQRTEQGDSAMYLCASSRLLADEQYFGPGTRLTVT.

The chain recombines TRBV5-1 with TRBJ2-5; maybe TRBD1 (6 bases). Germline values: CDR1 SGHRS, CDR2 YFSETQ. The CDR3 totals 17 residues. Trimming stripped 3 bases from V and 2 bases from J, with 20 bases between. The CDR3 region is CASSSGWGQRSQETQYF. Here the CDR3 DNA reads TGCGCCAGCAGCTCGGGGTGGGGACAACGGAGTCAAGAGACCCAGTACTTC.

The V and J genes are TRBV25-1 and TRBJ2-4; tentatively, D is TRBD2 (5 bases). The V and J ends lost 7 bases and 6 bases respectively, with 10 bases between them. This CDR3 region has 12 residues. The germline V gene has CDR1 MGHDK and CDR2 SYGVNS. Here the CDR3 reads CASKGAVNIQYF. CDR3 DNA sequence: TGTGCCAGCAAGGGAGCGGTAAACATTCAGTACTTC. The full variable domain, in which reference TRBV25-1 and TRBJ2-4 provide the parts outside the CDR3, is EADIYQTPRYLVIGTGKKITLECSQTMGHDKMYWYQQDPGMELHLIHYSYGVNSTEKGDLSSESTVSRIRTEHFPLTLESARPSHTSQYLCASKGAVNIQYFGAGTRLSVL.

V gene TRBV5-1 combines with J gene TRBJ1-2; TRBD1 agrees at 7 bases. With 0 bases clipped from V and 7 bases from J, the junction kept 0 bases outside the gene matches. The CDR3 sequence is 12 residues long. The germline CDR1 and CDR2 sequences are SGHRS and YFSETQ. CDR3 in amino acids: CASSLGQGGYTF. CDR3 DNA: TGCGCCAGCAGCTTGGGACAGGGTGGCTACACCTTC.

This clone has a handful of counts. V usage is TRBV5-1 and J usage is TRBJ2-3, with no clear D. Germline CDR1 SGHRS, CDR2 YFSETQ. V was shortened by 4 bases and J by 4 bases, with 10 bases between the two germline ends. The CDR3 extends over 13 amino acids. CDR3 in amino acids: CASSPRLADTQYF. The DNA for the CDR3 is TGCGCCAGCAGCCCCAGGCTTGCAGATACGCAGTATTTT.

This clone was seen a single time. The chain links TRBV7-2 to TRBJ2-6; TRBD1 aligns across 11 bases. The CDR3 is 18 amino acids. V was clipped by 5 bases and J by 3 bases; unmatched bases: 9. From germline, CDR1 is SGHTA and CDR2 FQGNSA. The CDR3 sequence is CASSLGTGGRFGANVLTF. The CDR3 DNA follows: TGTGCCAGCAGCCTGGGGACAGGGGGAAGATTTGGGGCCAACGTCCTGACTTTC.

V is TRBV9 and J is TRBJ2-2; maybe TRBD2 (5 bases). Per germline, CDR1 SGDLS and CDR2 YYNGEE. V shed 3 bases and J shed 7 bases, with 19 bases lying between them. The CDR3 spans 16 residues. The CDR3 DNA is TGTGCCAGCAGCGGAGGAGGAAGTACAGTCAGCGGGGAGCTGTTTTTT. Encoded protein: CASSGGGSTVSGELFF.

This clone turned up a few times. The junction differs from germline at one of its ends, possibly a read error. The chain links TRBV6-5 to TRBJ1-6, with D perhaps matching TRBD1 (5 bases). There are 15 residues in the CDR3. The germline V gene has CDR1 MNHEY and CDR2 SVGAGI. CDR3 loop: CASRQGLTDNSPLHF. In nucleotides, the CDR3 is TGTGCCAGCAGGCAGGGTTTAACCGACAATTCTCCCCTCCACTTT.

CDR3 DNA: TGTGCCAGCAGCTTAGGGGGCTGGAACACTGAAGCTTTCTTT. Translated, it gives CASSLGGWNTEAFF. The chain recombines TRBV7-3 with TRBJ1-1; tentatively, D is TRBD1 (6 bases). CDR3 length: 14 residues. V dropped 2 bases and J dropped 1 base, with 8 bases sitting between them. Germline assignment: CDR1 SGHTA and CDR2 FQGTGA.

The J gene is TRBJ2-1, the V gene TRBV25-1; perhaps D is TRBD1 or TRBD2 (5 bases each). Germline CDR1 and CDR2: MGHDK and SYGVNS. CDR3 length equals 16 residues. The V gene lost 3 bases and the J gene lost 5 bases, with 17 bases spanning the gap. Here the CDR3 reads CASSEVAYRGHNEQFF. The CDR3, as DNA: TGTGCCAGCAGTGAGGTAGCCTACCGGGGCCACAATGAGCAGTTCTTC. The full variable domain, its missing parts supplied by reference TRBV25-1 and TRBJ2-1, is EADIYQTPRYLVIGTGKKITLECSQTMGHDKMYWYQQDPGMELHLIHYSYGVNSTEKGDLSSESTVSRIRTEHFPLTLESARPSHTSQYLCASSEVAYRGHNEQFFGPGTRLTVL.

The V call is TRBV19, the J call TRBJ1-2; 10 bases are a match to TRBD1. The CDR3 is made up of 15 amino acids. Germline loops: CDR1 LNHDA, CDR2 SQIVND (reference sequence). V shed 6 bases, J shed 10 bases, and the junction held 14 bases outside the gene matches. The CDR3 protein is CASRDRGTLGDFYTF. The CDR3 DNA follows: TGTGCCAGTAGGGACAGGGGGACCCTAGGGGATTTCTACACCTTC.

The CDR3 spells CASSLEGFRLFF. The DNA of the CDR3 is TGTGCCAGCAGCTTAGAGGGGTTCAGGCTGTTTTTT. The V gene is TRBV7-6, the J gene TRBJ1-4, with D perhaps matching TRBD1 (5 bases). CDR3 length equals 12 residues. The germline V and J ends were trimmed by 1 base and 14 bases, with 11 bases remaining between them. The V gene's germline CDR1 is SGHVS and CDR2 FNYEAQ.

The rearrangement uses TRBV13 and TRBJ2-7; a weak D match, TRBD2 (7 bases). The ends were cut back, 5 bases at V and 5 bases at J, with 25 bases in the middle. Looked up from germline, CDR1 is PRHDT and CDR2 is FYEKMQ (reference sequence). The length of the CDR3 is 17 residues. The CDR3 sequence is CASSRRRGGAGIDEQYF. The CDR3 nucleotides read TGTGCCAGCAGCCGCCGGAGGGGGGGGGCCGGGATCGACGAGCAGTACTTC.

The chain uses TRBV29-1 and TRBJ1-5; TRBD1 is a possible D gene (6 bases). V lost 5 bases and J 1 base, leaving 9 bases between the germline ends. This CDR3 has 13 residues. In germline, CDR1 is SQVTM, CDR2 ANQGSEA. CDR3 DNA sequence: TGCAGCGTTTCAGGGGCCAGCAATCAGCCCCAGCATTTT. Translated, it gives CSVSGASNQPQHF.

The gene calls are TRBV10-3 and TRBJ1-4, with D perhaps TRBD1 (5 bases). From germline, CDR1 is ENHRY and CDR2 SYGVKD. Trimming left V 10 bases short and J 0 bases short, with 9 bases between. The CDR3 consists of 13 residues. The CDR3 DNA sequence: TGTGCCACCAGGGCTGCAACTAATGAAAAACTGTTTTTT. The encoded protein is CATRAATNEKLFF.

The chain combines TRBV19 with TRBJ1-2; D call uncertain. V lost 4 bases, J lost 4 bases, and 10 bases lay in between. Germline loops: CDR1 LNHDA, CDR2 SQIVND (reference sequence). The CDR3 extends over 13 amino acids. For the CDR3, the DNA is TGTGCCAGTAGTACCGGGCCCCTCTATGGCTACACCTTC. It translates to CASSTGPLYGYTF. Drawing the rest from reference TRBV19 and TRBJ1-2, the complete variable domain is DGGITQSPKYLFRKEGQNVTLSCEQNLNHDAMYWYRQDPGQGLRLIYYSQIVNDFQKGDIAEGYSVSREKKESFPLTVTSAQKNPTAFYLCASSTGPLYGYTFGSGTRLTVV.

V and J are TRBV11-2 and TRBJ2-5; D may be TRBD1 (6 bases). Germline V CDR1 and CDR2: SGHAT, FQNNGV. The CDR3 sequence is 14 residues long. The V and J ends lost 4 bases and 2 bases respectively, with 11 bases between them. In DNA, the CDR3 is TGTGCCAGCAGCTCGGGACAAGCTCAAGAGACCCAGTACTTC. The encoded protein is CASSSGQAQETQYF.

Only one count was recorded for this clone. The DNA for the CDR3 is TGCGCCAGCAGCTTGGAAGCGGTTCCGGCGCAGTTCTTC. This translates into CASSLEAVPAQFF. This rearrangement joins TRBV5-1 to TRBJ2-1, with TRBD2 as a possible D gene (5 bases). This CDR3 is 13 amino acids long. CDR1 and CDR2 from the germline V gene are SGHRS and YFSETQ. The V gene lost 0 bases and the J gene lost 12 bases, with 13 bases spanning the gap.

V usage is TRBV27 and J usage is TRBJ1-5; a weak D match, TRBD1 (6 bases). Germline CDR1 is MNHEY and CDR2 is SMNVEV (reference sequence). V shed 3 bases and J shed 2 bases, with 11 bases lying between them. This CDR3 region has 15 residues. The CDR3 is CASSFIGGGNQPQHF. The CDR3 coding sequence is TGTGCCAGCAGTTTTATAGGGGGAGGCAATCAGCCCCAGCATTTT.

This chain links TRBV6-1 with TRBJ1-1; D ambiguous. This CDR3 contains 14 residues. Germline loops: CDR1 MNHNS, CDR2 SASEGT. V lost 4 bases to trimming and J lost 4 bases, with 13 bases between them. The CDR3 coding sequence is TGTGCCAGCAGTGCCCTGACTATGGTCACTGAAGCTTTCTTT. Protein product: CASSALTMVTEAFF.

This clone was seen a single time. V gene TRBV7-6 combines with J gene TRBJ1-3; TRBD1 is a possible D gene (5 bases). Germline CDR1 and CDR2: SGHVS and FNYEAQ. The CDR3 has 15 amino acids. With 5 bases removed from V and 4 bases from J, the gap between germline ends came to 15 bases. CDR3 sequence: CASSELPGPGNTIYF. The CDR3, as DNA: TGTGCCAGCAGCGAACTTCCGGGGCCCGGAAACACCATATATTTT.

The chain uses TRBV9 and TRBJ1-3, with no clear D. Between the trimmed V and J ends, which lost 3 bases and 0 bases, there was a span of 22 bases. Germline V gives CDR1 SGDLS, CDR2 YYNGEE. This CDR3 has 19 residues. CDR3 bases: TGTGCCAGCAGCGCCTACTCTGGGGTCTCGGGATTCTCTGGAAACACCATATATTTT. Translating gives CASSAYSGVSGFSGNTIYF.

The chain is built from TRBV4-2 and TRBJ2-1; 11 bases are shared with TRBD2. The CDR3 consists of 15 residues. Germline loops: CDR1 LGHNA, CDR2 YNFKEQ. V was clipped by 4 bases and J by 4 bases; unmatched bases: 3. The CDR3 DNA follows: TGTGCCAGCAGCCGGGGGACTAGCGGATACAATGAGCAGTTCTTC. Translation: CASSRGTSGYNEQFF.

The CDR3 DNA follows: TGCAGCGCCGAAACCCTAAACATCGATTGGAGAGATGGCTACACCTTC. The encoded protein is CSAETLNIDWRDGYTF. The rearrangement uses TRBV29-1 and TRBJ1-2, with no clear D. CDR1 is SQVTM and CDR2 is ANQGSEA in the germline V gene. V was trimmed by 7 bases and J by 6 bases, leaving 27 bases between them. The CDR3 totals 16 residues.